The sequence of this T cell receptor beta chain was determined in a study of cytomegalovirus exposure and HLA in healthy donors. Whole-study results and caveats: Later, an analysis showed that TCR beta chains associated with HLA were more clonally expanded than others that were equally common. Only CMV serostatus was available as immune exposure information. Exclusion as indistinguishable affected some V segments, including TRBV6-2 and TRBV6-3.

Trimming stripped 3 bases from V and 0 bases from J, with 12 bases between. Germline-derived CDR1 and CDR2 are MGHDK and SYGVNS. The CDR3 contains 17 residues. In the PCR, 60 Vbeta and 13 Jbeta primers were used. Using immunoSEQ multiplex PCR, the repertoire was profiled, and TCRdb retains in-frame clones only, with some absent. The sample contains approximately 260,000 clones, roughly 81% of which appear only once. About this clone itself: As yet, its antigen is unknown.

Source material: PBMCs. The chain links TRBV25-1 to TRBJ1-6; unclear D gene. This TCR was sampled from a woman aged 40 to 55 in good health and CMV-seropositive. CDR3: CASSDSDGSSYNSPLHF. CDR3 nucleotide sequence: TGTGCCAGCAGTGACTCGGACGGGAGCTCCTATAATTCACCCCTCCACTTT.